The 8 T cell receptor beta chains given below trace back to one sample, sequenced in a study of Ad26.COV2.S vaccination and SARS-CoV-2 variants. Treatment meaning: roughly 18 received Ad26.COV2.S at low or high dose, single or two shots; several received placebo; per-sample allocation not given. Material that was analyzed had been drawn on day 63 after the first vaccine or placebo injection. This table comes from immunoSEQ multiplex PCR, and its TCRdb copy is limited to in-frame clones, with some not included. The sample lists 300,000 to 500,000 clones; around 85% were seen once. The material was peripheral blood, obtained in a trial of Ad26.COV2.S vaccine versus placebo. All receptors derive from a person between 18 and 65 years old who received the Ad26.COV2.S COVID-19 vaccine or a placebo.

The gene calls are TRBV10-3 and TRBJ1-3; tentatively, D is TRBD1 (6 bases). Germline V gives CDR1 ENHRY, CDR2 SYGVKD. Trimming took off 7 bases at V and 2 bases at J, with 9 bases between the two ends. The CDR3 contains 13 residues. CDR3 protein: CAIKTGTGNTIYF. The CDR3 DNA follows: TGTGCCATCAAAACAGGGACTGGAAACACCATATATTTT.

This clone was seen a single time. The CDR3 loop reads CASRDPTAGANVLTF. DNA of the CDR3: TGTGCCAGCAGAGACCCGACCGCTGGGGCCAACGTCCTGACTTTC. The chain employs TRBV6-5 and TRBJ2-6, with unresolved D. Germline loops: CDR1 MNHEY, CDR2 SVGAGI. The CDR3 runs to 15 residues. Trimming pared 6 bases from V and 2 bases from J, leaving 11 bases between.

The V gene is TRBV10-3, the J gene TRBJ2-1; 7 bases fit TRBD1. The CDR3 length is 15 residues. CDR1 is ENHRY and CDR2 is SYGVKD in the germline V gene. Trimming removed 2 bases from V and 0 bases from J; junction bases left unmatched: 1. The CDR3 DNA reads TGTGCCATCAGTGAGACAGGGGACTCCTACAATGAGCAGTTCTTC. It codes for CAISETGDSYNEQFF.

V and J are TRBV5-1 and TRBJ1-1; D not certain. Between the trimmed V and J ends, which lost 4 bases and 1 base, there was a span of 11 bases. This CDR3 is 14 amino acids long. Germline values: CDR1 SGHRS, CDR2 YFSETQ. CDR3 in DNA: TGCGCCAGCAGCGCACGGCGAGGGAACACTGAAGCTTTCTTT. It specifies CASSARRGNTEAFF.

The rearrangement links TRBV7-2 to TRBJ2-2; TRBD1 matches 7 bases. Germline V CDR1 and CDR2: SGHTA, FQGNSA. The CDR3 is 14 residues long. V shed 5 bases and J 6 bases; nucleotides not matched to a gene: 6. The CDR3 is CASSHRQGSGELFF. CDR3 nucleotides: TGTGCCAGCAGCCACCGACAGGGATCCGGGGAGCTGTTTTTT.

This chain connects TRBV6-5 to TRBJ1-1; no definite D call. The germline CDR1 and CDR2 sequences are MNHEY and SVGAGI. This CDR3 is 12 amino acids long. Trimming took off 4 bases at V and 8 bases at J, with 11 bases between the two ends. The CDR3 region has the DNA TGTGCCAGCAGTTTAACCGGTCACGAAGCTTTCTTT. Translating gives CASSLTGHEAFF.

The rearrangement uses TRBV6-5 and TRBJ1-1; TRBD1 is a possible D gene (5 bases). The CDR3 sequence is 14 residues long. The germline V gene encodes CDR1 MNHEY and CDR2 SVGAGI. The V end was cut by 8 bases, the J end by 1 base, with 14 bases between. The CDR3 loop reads CASGRGTANTEAFF. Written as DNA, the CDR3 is TGTGCCAGCGGACGGGGGACGGCGAACACTGAAGCTTTCTTT.

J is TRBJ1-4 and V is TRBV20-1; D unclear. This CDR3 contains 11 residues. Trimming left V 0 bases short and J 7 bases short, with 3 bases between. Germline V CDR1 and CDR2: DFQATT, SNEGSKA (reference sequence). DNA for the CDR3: TGCAGTGCTAGAGAGGGTGAAAAACTGTTTTTT. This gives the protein CSAREGEKLFF.